This TCR beta chain was obtained from a study of cytomegalovirus exposure and HLA in healthy donors. Study conclusions and caveats: A later analysis associated 16,951 TCR beta sequences with HLA alleles at a 0.05 false discovery rate.

Researchers ran the PCR with 60 Vbeta and 13 Jbeta primers. Assay used: immunoSEQ multiplex PCR; TCRdb lists only in-frame clones, some missing. Among 270,000 or so clones listed, roughly 91% were seen once. CDR3 size: 14 residues. V lost 5 bases and J 1 base, leaving 11 bases between the germline ends. CDR1 and CDR2 from the germline V gene are MNHEY and SVGAGI. Donors showed nominal health when sampled, although they likely had unrecorded immune exposures. The sample holds a few counts of this clone. Its antigen is unidentified. Sequencing used PBMCs. The sequence came from a girl aged 2-9 years in good health and CMV-seronegative. The chain recombines TRBV6-5 with TRBJ1-1; D is undetermined. The CDR3 DNA reads as TGTGCCAGCAGTCCCCTGCCGGGGAACACTGAAGCTTTCTTT. Encoded protein: CASSPLPGNTEAFF.